This TCR beta chain was retrieved from a study of T cell responses to AZD1222 COVID-19 vaccine. Study-level background: Whether given at about 4 or about 12 weeks, second doses were pooled.

TCRdb keeps only in-frame clones here, not all; method: immunoSEQ multiplex PCR. Of 100,000 to 150,000 clones in the sample, approximately 89% were seen once. Points on this clone: The target antigen is unknown.

Findings and caveats of the study: The CD4 TCRs associated with vaccination extended across spike and predominated at 160-218 and 743-854. It was only after the peak T cell response that any repertoires were sampled.

Germline values: CDR1 MGHDK, CDR2 SYGVNS. The CDR3 loop spans 15 amino acids. Trimming pared 1 base from V and 1 base from J, leaving 8 bases between. The receptor was derived from an adult in good health. The rearrangement uses TRBV25-1 and TRBJ2-1, with D unresolved. Sequencing used peripheral blood, obtained on day 0 of AZD1222 vaccination. The CDR3 loop reads CASSESRSSYNEQFF. The CDR3 DNA follows: TGTGCCAGCAGTGAATCCAGGAGTTCCTACAATGAGCAGTTCTTC.